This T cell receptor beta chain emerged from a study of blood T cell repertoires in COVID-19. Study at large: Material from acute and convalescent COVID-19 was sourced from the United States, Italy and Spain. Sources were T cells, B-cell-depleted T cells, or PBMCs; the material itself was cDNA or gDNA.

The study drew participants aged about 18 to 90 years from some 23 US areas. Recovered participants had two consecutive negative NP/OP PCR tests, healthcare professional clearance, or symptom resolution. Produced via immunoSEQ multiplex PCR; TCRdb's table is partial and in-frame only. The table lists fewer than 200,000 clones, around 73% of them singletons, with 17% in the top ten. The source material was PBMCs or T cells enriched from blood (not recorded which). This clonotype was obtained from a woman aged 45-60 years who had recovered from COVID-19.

The CDR3 here is CASSISDQDGPYEQYF. CDR3 nucleotides: TGTGCCAGTAGTATCTCAGATCAGGATGGCCCCTACGAGCAGTACTTC. The chain carries TRBV19 and TRBJ2-7; D not certain. This CDR3 comprises 16 residues. Germline lookup yields CDR1 LNHDA and CDR2 SQIVND (reference sequence). The V end lost 3 bases, the J end lost 2 bases, and 17 bases lay between the germline ends.